The present T cell receptor (beta chain) was sequenced within a study of CD8 T cells in Susac syndrome. Study-wide results and limits: It was acknowledged in the study that its TCR sequencing and HLA analysis involved a relatively small number of individuals.

The V end was cut by 1 base, the J end by 3 bases, with 12 bases between. This CDR3 contains 15 residues. Germline V gene lookup returns CDR1 MNHEY and CDR2 SMNVEV (reference sequence). Random hexamers were used to reverse transcribe the RNA input (roughly 0.5 to 1 ug). The amplification used immunoSEQ multiplex PCR on TCR beta CDR3; it spanned 54 Vbeta and 13 Jbeta. Each CDR3 protein gets one entry after TCRdb re-called the immunoSEQ multiplex PCR reads with MiXCR. The sample consists of about 120,000 distinct CDR3 sequences, roughly 91% of them appearing once. Notes on this clonotype: Its target is unknown.

In contrast to the negatively isolated CD8+ and CD4+ T cells, TEMRA cells were FACS-enriched. This clonotype was sampled from a human donor in good health. V gene TRBV27 combines with J gene TRBJ1-1; D is undetermined. Material: CD4+ T cells from PBMCs. The CDR3 loop is CASSLLSTTHTEAFF. CDR3 DNA: TGTGCCAGCAGTTTATTATCCACGACTCACACTGAAGCTTTCTTT.